The table lists the clone carrying this TCR beta chain with a count of one. As yet, its antigen is unknown. The V gene end was trimmed by 3 bases and the J gene end by 0 bases; junction bases not matched to a gene: 3. Germline loops: CDR1 SGHRS, CDR2 YFSETQ. This CDR3 region has 15 residues. In the PCR, 60 Vbeta and 13 Jbeta primers were used. Data came from immunoSEQ multiplex PCR; TCRdb stores just in-frame clones and leaves some out. The sample shows 90,000 to 130,000 clones, roughly 86% of them seen only once. These data originate in a study of cytomegalovirus exposure and HLA in healthy donors. Findings and caveats of the study: High specificity and sensitivity for cytomegalovirus status were reported for the classifier.

The sequencing sample was made of PBMCs. The rearrangement links TRBV5-1 to TRBJ2-1, with TRBD2 matching 7 bases. This clonotype was sampled from a man between 35 and 55 years old in good health and CMV-seronegative. CDR3: CASSSGGSSYNEQFF. CDR3 DNA sequence: TGCGCCAGCAGCTCCGGGGGGAGCTCCTACAATGAGCAGTTCTTC. Full variable domain (outside the CDR3, taken from reference TRBV5-1 and TRBJ2-1): KAGVTQTPRYLIKTRGQQVTLSCSPISGHRSVSWYQQTPGQGLQFLFEYFSETQRNKGNFPGRFSGRQFSNSRSEMNVSTLELGDSALYLCASSSGGSSYNEQFFGPGTRLTVL.